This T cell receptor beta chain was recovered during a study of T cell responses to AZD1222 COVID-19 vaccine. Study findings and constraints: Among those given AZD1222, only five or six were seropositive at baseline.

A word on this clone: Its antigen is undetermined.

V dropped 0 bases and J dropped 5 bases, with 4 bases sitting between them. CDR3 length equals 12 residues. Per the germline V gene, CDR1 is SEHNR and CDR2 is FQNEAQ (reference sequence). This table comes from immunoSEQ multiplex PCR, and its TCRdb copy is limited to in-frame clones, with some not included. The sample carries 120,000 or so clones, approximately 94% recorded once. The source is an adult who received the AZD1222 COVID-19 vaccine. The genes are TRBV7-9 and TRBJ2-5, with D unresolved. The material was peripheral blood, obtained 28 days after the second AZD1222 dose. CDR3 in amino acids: CASSLAQETQYF. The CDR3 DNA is TGTGCCAGCAGCTTAGCCCAGGAGACCCAGTACTTC.